Listed below are T cell receptor beta chains from one sample, sequenced in a study of a mutant IDH1 vaccine in newly diagnosed glioma. Sequenced by immunoSEQ multiplex PCR; TCRdb stores in-frame clones only, minus some. This repertoire shows around 61,000 clones, less than 80% found once; its top ten account for 5.3%. These receptors' antigens are unknown. This specimen consisted of PBMCs, obtained from a glioma patient whose treatment included an IDH1 peptide vaccine. Receptor source: a man aged 50-60 years with glioma. CDR3s include the opening cysteine and the closing phenylalanine or tryptophan. The order of the fields is clone size, J gene, D gene, V gene, CDR3 DNA, CDR3 protein. A D gene is named only where the DNA matches it firmly. Where a row states a size, it is once, few, many or the class of an expanded clone; other rows omit it.

>NA|TRBJ2-7|NA|TRBV18
TGTGCCAGCTCCCGGATTCGGACAGAAGGGGAGCAGTACTTC
CASSRIRTEGEQYF
>NA|TRBJ1-1|TRBD1|TRBV10-2
TGCGCCCCCACAGGGGGGATGAACACTGAAGCTTTCTTT
CAPTGGMNTEAFF
>NA|TRBJ1-2|NA|TRBV6-1
TGTGCCAGCAGTGGCTTAGTTACGGGTTGGTATGGCTACACCTTC
CASSGLVTGWYGYTF
>few|TRBJ1-1|TRBD1|TRBV28
TGTGCCAGCACCCTGACAGGGACCACTGAAGCTTTCTTT
CASTLTGTTEAFF
>NA|TRBJ2-7|NA|TRBV7-2
TGTGCCAGCAGATTTCGCGAGGGGGATAGCGAGCAGTACTTC
CASRFREGDSEQYF
>NA|TRBJ1-5|NA|TRBV7-2
TGTGCCAGCAGCCAAATCGGAAATAGCAATCAGCCCCAGCATTTT
CASSQIGNSNQPQHF
>NA|TRBJ1-1|NA|TRBV7-8
TGTGCCAGCAGCCCAAGAACGGGGAACACTGAAGCTTTCTTT
CASSPRTGNTEAFF
>NA|TRBJ2-5|TRBD1|TRBV5-6
TGTGCCAGCAGCTTGAAGCCAGGGGGACAAGAGACCCAGTACTTC
CASSLKPGGQETQYF
>NA|TRBJ1-3|NA|TRBV6-5
TGTGCCAGCAGGCCGGGGGCGTCCTCTGGAAACACCATATATTTT
CASRPGASSGNTIYF
>NA|TRBJ2-5|NA|TRBV5-1
TGCGCCAGCAGCTTGGGTACCGGGAGAGAGACCCAGTACTTC
CASSLGTGRETQYF
>NA|TRBJ2-1|TRBD1|TRBV7-2
TGTGCCAGCAGCCAAAGCAGGGGGCGGAATGAGCAGTTCTTC
CASSQSRGRNEQFF
>NA|TRBJ1-1|NA|TRBV29-1
TGCAGCGTCCTCGGGGGGATCGGGGCTTTCTTT
CSVLGGIGAFF
>few|TRBJ1-1|NA|TRBV9
TGTGCCAGCAGCGTAGAAGCCTGGAACACTGAAGCTTTCTTT
CASSVEAWNTEAFF
>NA|TRBJ2-7|TRBD1|TRBV4-3
TGCGCCAGCAGCCAGGCCCCGGGGACAGGGGCCACCGAGCAGTACTTC
CASSQAPGTGATEQYF
>NA|TRBJ1-2|TRBD1|TRBV2
TGTGCCAGCAGTGTTTTTTTTCGGGACAGGGGTTACTATGGCTACACCTTC
CASSVFFRDRGYYGYTF
>few|TRBJ2-5|TRBD1|TRBV6-6
TGTGCCAGCGGTAGGACAGGGGCGGGGGAGACCCAGTACTTC
CASGRTGAGETQYF
>NA|TRBJ1-6|TRBD1|TRBV14
TGTGCCAGCAGCCCCGGACAGGGTAGTAATTCACCCCTCCACTTT
CASSPGQGSNSPLHF
>NA|TRBJ2-3|TRBD1|TRBV29-1
TGCAGCGTCTGGGACAGGGTGATGGGAGATACGCAGTATTTT
CSVWDRVMGDTQYF
>NA|TRBJ1-2|NA|TRBV6-6
TGTGCCAGCTGCCTGGGGGCTGGCTATGGCTACACCTTC
CASCLGAGYGYTF
>NA|TRBJ1-2|NA|TRBV9
TGTGCCAGCAGCGTAGGCTTTAACTATGGCTACACCTTC
CASSVGFNYGYTF
>NA|TRBJ2-3|TRBD2|TRBV14
TGTGCCAGCAGCCAAGAGGTTAGAGCGAGCGGGGGATCAGATACGCAGTATTTT
CASSQEVRASGGSDTQYF
>NA|TRBJ1-3|NA|TRBV2
TGTGCCAGCCGACGTGATTGGGCCTCTGGAAACACCATATATTTT
CASRRDWASGNTIYF
>NA|TRBJ2-5|NA|TRBV18
TGTGCCAGCTCACCACCGGGGGGCAGGAAGACCCAGTACTTC
CASSPPGGRKTQYF
>NA|TRBJ1-6|NA|TRBV10-3
TGTGCCATCATGGACAGCACGGGACCCCTCCACTTT
CAIMDSTGPLHF
>NA|TRBJ2-1|TRBD2|TRBV10-3
TGTGCCATCAGTGAGGTTAGCGGGGGGCGGAACAATGAGCAGTTCTTC
CAISEVSGGRNNEQFF
>NA|TRBJ1-2|TRBD1|TRBV27
TGTGCCAGCAGTTCCCGGACAGGGGGCGGCTATGGCTACACCTTC
CASSSRTGGGYGYTF
>NA|TRBJ2-1|TRBD1|TRBV5-5
TGTGCCAGCAGCTTTGGACAGGGGGCAGTAGCCAATGAGCAGTTCTTC
CASSFGQGAVANEQFF
>NA|TRBJ1-1|NA|TRBV29-1
TGCAGCGCGGGTAAGGGGGGGGGTACTGAAGCTTTCTTT
CSAGKGGGTEAFF
>NA|TRBJ1-1|NA|TRBV10-3
TGTGCCATCAGTGAGTCCAGGTTTGCTTCTCAGGGGATGAACACTGAAGCTTTCTTT
CAISESRFASQGMNTEAFF
>medium-sized|TRBJ2-2|NA|TRBV7-9
TGTGCCAGCAGCTTAAAGGCGGGGGCGGAAGGCGGGGAGCTGTTTTTT
CASSLKAGAEGGELFF
>NA|TRBJ1-5|TRBD1|TRBV6-1
TGTGCCAGCAATCTCGACAGGGGGGGTCAGCCCCAGCATTTT
CASNLDRGGQPQHF
>NA|TRBJ2-1|NA|TRBV27
TGTGCCAGCAGCCGGGCCTACTCCTACAATGAGCAGTTCTTC
CASSRAYSYNEQFF
>NA|TRBJ1-4|TRBD1|TRBV6-6
TGTGCCAGCAGTTACTCAGGACAGGGGAATGAAAAACTGTTTTTT
CASSYSGQGNEKLFF
>few|TRBJ2-3|TRBD2|TRBV30
TGTGCCTGGAGTGTAGGAAGAAGCGGGGGGCCCTACACAGATACGCAGTATTTT
CAWSVGRSGGPYTDTQYF
>NA|TRBJ1-2|NA|TRBV6-5
TGTGCCAGCAGTCGGACCGGGGGCTATGGCTACACCTTC
CASSRTGGYGYTF
>NA|TRBJ2-7|TRBD1|TRBV6-5
TGTGCCAGCGGCCCTACAGGGGCCTACGAGCAGTACTTC
CASGPTGAYEQYF
>NA|TRBJ1-2|NA|TRBV30
TGTGCCTCACAAGGAGCTCCCTACGGCTACACCTTC
CASQGAPYGYTF
>NA|TRBJ2-3|NA|TRBV6-5
TGTGCCAGCAGGCGCGCGAGGTATGCGGATACGCAGTATTTT
CASRRARYADTQYF